This paragraph covers one TCR beta chain sequence. Its target is not known. From its re-call of the 5' RACE reads, TCRdb lists each CDR3 protein once, without DNA. The sample includes 400,000 or so distinct CDR3 sequences. The sample comes from a study of monozygotic twins with inflammatory bowel disease. The germline CDR1 and CDR2 sequences are SSHAT and FNYEAQ (reference sequence). The CDR3 runs 13 residues. Notes on the study in general: The co-twins with IBD showed lower TCRbeta diversity (inverse Simpson) than their healthy siblings. Comparison of concordant versus discordant twins revealed no difference in repertoire similarity, possibly due to limited power.

The blood volume drawn from each donor was 2.5 to 3 ml. Sequenced input: blood. The chain has TRBV7-7 and TRBJ2-1; checking the TCRdb D call of TRBD2 is not possible without DNA. This clonotype was obtained from a human donor with ulcerative colitis or Crohn's disease, or a healthy co-twin of an affected twin (not recorded which). The CDR3: CASSSGEGYEQFF.